This passage covers 25 T cell receptor beta chains from one sample sequenced in a study of read filtering for tumor transcriptome and immune sequencing. From 400 to 450 ng of RNA, a library with molecular barcoded alpha/delta and beta/gamma adaptors was made. TCRdb analysed the reads with MiXCR anew, one entry per CDR3 protein. The table has 20,000 to 25,000 distinct CDR3 sequences, roughly 15% seen once. The sample consisted of a population of CD138-negative cells sorted from bone marrow. The receptors derive from a donor older than 35 with multiple myeloma.

The chain has TRBV7-8 and TRBJ1-1, with 8 nucleotides matching TRBD1. The CDR3 sequence is 17 residues long. Germline values: CDR1 SGHVS, CDR2 FQNEAQ. J lost 1 base, V lost 5 bases, and 12 bases had no gene match. The CDR3 here is CASSPPDPGGSNTEAFF. The DNA of the CDR3 is TGTGCCAGCAGCCCGCCCGATCCAGGGGGCTCGAACACTGAAGCTTTCTTT.

In this sample, this clonotype turned up many times. V usage is TRBV6-2 or TRBV6-3 and J usage is TRBJ2-2; unclear D gene. The CDR3 has 14 amino acids. Germline-derived CDR1 and CDR2 are MNHEY and SVGEGT. Trimming removed 4 bases from V and 4 bases from J, with 10 bases in between. This chain's CDR3 is CASSFDRPTGELFF. DNA for the CDR3: TGTGCCAGCAGTTTCGACCGACCCACCGGGGAGCTGTTTTTT.

This clonotype was seen repeatedly, ten times or more. The rearrangement joins TRBV29-1 to TRBJ1-1, with TRBD1 identical over 7 bases. CDR3 length equals 14 residues. Germline CDR1 reads SQVTM; CDR2 reads ANQGSEA. Trimming took 3 bases from V and 3 from J; bases not matched to a gene: 7. The CDR3 here is CSVDRGAIHTEAFF. As DNA, the CDR3 is TGCAGCGTTGACAGGGGGGCGATCCACACTGAAGCTTTCTTT.

This clonotype came up many times. The chain has TRBV5-1 and TRBJ2-1; unclear D gene. The CDR3 is 13 amino acids. V shed 4 bases and J shed 6 bases, with 11 bases lying between them. Germline values: CDR1 SGHRS, CDR2 YFSETQ. The CDR3 reads CASSTAPSNEQFF. DNA for the CDR3: TGCGCCAGCAGCACCGCCCCGAGCAATGAGCAGTTCTTC.

Many counts were recorded for this clonotype. The chain is built from TRBV7-9 and TRBJ2-3; no clear D gene. There are 12 residues in the CDR3. V gave up 2 bases and J gave up 2 bases, with 2 bases separating them. Germline values: CDR1 SEHNR, CDR2 FQNEAQ (reference sequence). DNA for the CDR3: TGTGCCAGCAGCTTATTCACAGATACGCAGTATTTT. Translating it yields CASSLFTDTQYF.

This clonotype appeared many times. The genes are TRBV12-3 or TRBV12-4 and TRBJ1-2; no clear D gene. Deletions cut 2 bases from V and 0 bases from J, with 10 bases between. CDR3 length: 15 amino acids. The DNA for the CDR3 is TGTGCCAGCAGTTTAACAGTAATAGCTAACTATGGCTACACCTTC. This encodes CASSLTVIANYGYTF.

There are many counts of this clonotype. The V call is TRBV20-1, the J call TRBJ2-5; D may be TRBD2 (6 bases). V was clipped by 6 bases and J by 5 bases, with 19 bases between them. CDR3 size: 14 residues. The germline gives CDR1 DFQATT, CDR2 SNEGSKA (reference sequence). CDR3 in amino acids: CSAPLETSRETQYF. CDR3 nucleotides: TGCAGTGCCCCTTTGGAGACTAGTCGTGAGACCCAGTACTTC.

With regard to this clonotype: This likely came from a read error, as a far larger clone is one base away. V usage is TRBV5-8 and J usage is TRBJ2-3; D may be TRBD1 (5 bases). This CDR3 is 15 amino acids long. Deletions cut 4 bases from V and 4 bases from J, with 16 bases between. Looked up from germline, CDR1 is SGHTS and CDR2 is YDEGEE. The CDR3 reads CASSPGHTVPDTQYF. CDR3 DNA: TGTGCCAGCAGCCCCGGACATACTGTCCCAGATACGCAGTATTTT.

The chain links TRBV11-2 to TRBJ2-5; a weak D match, TRBD1 (6 bases). The germline V and J ends were trimmed by 1 base and 2 bases, with 17 bases remaining between them. The CDR3 is 17 residues long. Looked up from germline, CDR1 is SGHAT and CDR2 is FQNNGV. The CDR3 nucleotides are TGTGCCAGCAGCTTAGGTCGGGACACGGCTCTACAAGAGACCCAGTACTTC. As protein: CASSLGRDTALQETQYF.

The chain couples TRBV11-2 to TRBJ2-7; D ambiguous. The CDR3 runs 11 residues. The germline V and J ends were trimmed by 6 bases and 6 bases, with 9 bases remaining between them. Germline V CDR1 and CDR2: SGHAT, FQNNGV. The CDR3 DNA reads TGTGCCAGCAGTCGCCCCCTCGAGCAGTACTTC. Its translation: CASSRPLEQYF.

The rearrangement uses TRBV18 and TRBJ1-1; D is ambiguous. The CDR3 spans 12 residues. V was cut by 1 base and J by 4 bases, with 4 bases left in between. Germline V gene lookup returns CDR1 KGHSH and CDR2 LQKENI. The CDR3 DNA is TGTGCCAGCTCACCACAAAGCACTGAAGCTTTCTTT. Protein sequence: CASSPQSTEAFF.

This clonotype was observed at least ten times. The rearrangement uses TRBV28 and TRBJ1-5; D possibly corresponds to TRBD1 (5 bases). Trimming took off 2 bases at V and 4 bases at J, with 6 bases between the two ends. Germline assignment: CDR1 MDHEN and CDR2 SYDVKM. The CDR3 runs 13 residues. The CDR3 DNA is TGTGCCAGCAGTTTACAGGGTAATCAGCCCCAGCATTTT. This sequence encodes CASSLQGNQPQHF.

This clonotype was detected ten times or more. This chain uses TRBV5-1 with TRBJ2-7, with D hard to call. In germline, CDR1 is SGHRS, CDR2 YFSETQ. This CDR3 spans 13 amino acids. V was clipped by 4 bases and J by 4 bases, with 12 bases between them. Here the CDR3 reads CASSLRESYEQYF. The CDR3 coding sequence is TGCGCCAGCAGCCTACGAGAATCTTACGAGCAGTACTTC.

The chain links TRBV5-6 to TRBJ2-7, with D unresolved. The CDR3 runs to 14 residues. Trimming removed 1 base from V and 2 bases from J, with 10 bases in between. Germline V gives CDR1 SGHDT, CDR2 YYEEEE. DNA of the CDR3: TGTGCCAGCAGCTTGATAGTAGTCCCCTACGAGCAGTACTTC. Amino acids: CASSLIVVPYEQYF.

This clonotype was counted only a few times. A read error is possible here, since a much larger clone lies one base away. This CDR3 is missing its conserved last phenylalanine or tryptophan, likely due to a read error. This chain links TRBV29-1 with TRBJ2-1, with D unclear. This CDR3 spans 10 amino acids. V lost 6 bases and J 8 bases, leaving 8 bases between the germline ends. The germline CDR1 and CDR2 sequences are SQVTM and ANQGSEA. The CDR3 spells CSVLNHEQFS. CDR3 sequence (DNA): TGCAGCGTCCTAAACCATGAGCAGTTCTCC.

In the case of this clonotype: One end of the junction fails to match germline, which may point to a read error. The chain couples TRBV7-9 to TRBJ1-1; D is undetermined. CDR3 length: 14 amino acids. Germline values: CDR1 SEHNR, CDR2 FQNEAQ (reference sequence). This chain's CDR3 is CASSLGPVGTEAFF. CDR3 nucleotides: TGTGCCAGCAGCTTAGGACCTGTGGGCACTGAAGCTTTCTTC.

This clonotype was counted between two and nine times. This chain uses TRBV6-6 with TRBJ1-2; 9 bases match TRBD1. The CDR3 is 14 amino acids. Trimming cost V 7 bases and J 6 bases; bases outside gene matches: 9. Germline V gene sequence: CDR1 MNHNY, CDR2 SVGAGI (reference sequence). The DNA for the CDR3 is TGTGCCAGCATTCCCGACAGGGGGATAGATGGCTACACCTTC. This sequence encodes CASIPDRGIDGYTF.

This clonotype was observed at least ten times. This sequence joins TRBV20-1 and TRBJ2-2; 13 bases are a match to TRBD2. This CDR3 comprises 16 residues. With V trimmed by 6 bases and J by 2 bases, 6 bases remained unmatched. CDR1 and CDR2 (germline): DFQATT, SNEGSKA (reference sequence). In DNA form, the CDR3 reads TGCAGTGCAAGAACTAGCGGGAGGGTTAACACCGGGGAGCTGTTTTTT. Residues: CSARTSGRVNTGELFF.

This clonotype came up a few times. The chain uses TRBV20-1 and TRBJ2-5; TRBD1 agrees at 7 bases. The CDR3 is made up of 13 amino acids. V dropped 5 bases and J dropped 6; count of bases not matched to a gene: 9. Per germline, CDR1 DFQATT and CDR2 SNEGSKA (reference sequence). The CDR3 is CSADETGRKTQYF. In DNA form, the CDR3 reads TGCAGTGCTGACGAGACAGGGCGCAAGACCCAGTACTTC.

This clonotype was seen at least ten times. This chain connects TRBV9 to TRBJ2-5, with 7 positions matching TRBD1. Trimming at V came to 3 bases and at J to 4 bases, leaving 9 bases not matched to a gene. The CDR3 is 15 amino acids. CDR1 and CDR2 from the germline V gene are SGDLS and YYNGEE. Here the CDR3 reads CASSADRVPLETQYF. The CDR3 DNA follows: TGTGCCAGCAGCGCAGACAGGGTCCCGCTAGAGACCCAGTACTTC. The complete variable domain, with remaining parts taken from reference TRBV9 and TRBJ2-5, reads DSGVTQTPKHLITATGQRVTLRCSPRSGDLSVYWYQQSLDQGLQFLIQYYNGEERAKGNILERFSAQQFPDLHSELNLSSLELGDSALYFCASSADRVPLETQYFGPGTRLLVL.

Ten or more counts support this clonotype. The chain carries TRBV28 and TRBJ2-1, with D hard to call. Germline-derived CDR1 and CDR2 are MDHEN and SYDVKM. The CDR3 consists of 11 residues. V shed 4 bases and J shed 9 bases, with 7 bases lying between them. This chain's CDR3 is CASSWRGEQFF. The CDR3, as DNA: TGTGCCAGCAGTTGGCGCGGTGAGCAGTTCTTC.

This clonotype was observed many times. The CDR3 spells CASSLPDSPDRYGYTF. The CDR3 DNA is TGTGCCAGCAGCTTACCCGACTCGCCGGACCGCTATGGCTACACCTTC. The V and J genes are TRBV13 and TRBJ1-2, with D unresolved. Germline lookup yields CDR1 PRHDT and CDR2 FYEKMQ (reference sequence). The CDR3 spans 16 residues. V dropped 2 bases and J dropped 4 bases, with 17 bases sitting between them.

This clonotype was detected once. The V and J genes are TRBV7-9 and TRBJ2-7; D is uncertain. CDR3 length: 15 amino acids. V was shortened by 5 bases and J by 0 bases, with 14 bases between the two germline ends. Germline lookup yields CDR1 SEHNR and CDR2 FQNEAQ (reference sequence). The CDR3 DNA reads as TGTGCCAGCAGCGCCGCAGCTTTTTCCTCCTACGAGCAGTACTTC. Translating gives CASSAAAFSSYEQYF.

This clonotype has only a few counts. A much larger clone lies a single base off, so this may be a read error. This sequence joins TRBV5-1 and TRBJ2-1; weak D call: TRBD2 (6 bases). The CDR3 runs to 15 residues. Per the germline V gene, CDR1 is SGHRS and CDR2 is YFSETQ. CDR3 DNA sequence: TGCGCCAGCAGCCTAGCCGGGACTGCGAACAATGGGCAGTTCTTC. Amino acid sequence: CASSLAGTANNGQFF. The whole variable domain, filled in from reference TRBV5-1 and TRBJ2-1, reads KAGVTQTPRYLIKTRGQQVTLSCSPISGHRSVSWYQQTPGQGLQFLFEYFSETQRNKGNFPGRFSGRQFSNSRSEMNVSTLELGDSALYLCASSLAGTANNGQFFGPGTRLTVL.

The table lists this clonotype with many counts. The chain is built from TRBV28 and TRBJ2-5; D is possibly TRBD1 (5 bases). The CDR3 is 14 residues long. Germline assignment: CDR1 MDHEN and CDR2 SYDVKM. Deletions cut 6 bases from V and 1 base from J, with 12 bases between. For the CDR3, the DNA is TGTGCCAGCAGCCCCACGGACATCCAAGAGACCCAGTACTTC. Its translation is CASSPTDIQETQYF. The full variable domain, its missing parts supplied by reference TRBV28 and TRBJ2-5, is DVKVTQSSRYLVKRTGEKVFLECVQDMDHENMFWYRQDPGLGLRLIYFSYDVKMKEKGDIPEGYSVSREKKERFSLILESASTNQTSMYLCASSPTDIQETQYFGPGTRLLVL.